Listed below are T cell receptor beta chains from one sample, sequenced in a study of cytomegalovirus exposure and HLA in healthy donors. The repertoire was sequenced with immunoSEQ multiplex PCR; TCRdb's copy has only in-frame clones and lacks some. The sample gives some 250,000 clones, about nine tenths of which show up once; roughly 3% is in the top ten. Sequenced: PBMCs. The receptor set was obtained from a woman aged 30 to 39 in good health and CMV-seronegative. CDR3s include the opening cysteine and the closing phenylalanine or tryptophan. A D gene is named only where the DNA matches it firmly.

cdr3_aa | v_call | d_call
CAWSSVRPGNTIYF | TRBV30 | -
CASSLRLATGTGELFF | TRBV27 | TRBD2
CASSLAGTGYEQYF | TRBV7-6 | TRBD1
CASSDKGGRVVDTQYF | TRBV7-9 | -
CASSLASGGGYTF | TRBV7-2 | -
CASSADSSSYEQYF | TRBV11-2 | -
CASSIGGTESEKLFF | TRBV19 | -
CASSVGWGLGYGYTF | TRBV9 | -
CASSVSGANVLTF | TRBV2 | -
CASSLRDYEQYF | TRBV4-2 | -
CASSKTTSGSYTGELFF | TRBV7-9 | TRBD2
CASSDRGPGLVVSRNIQYF | TRBV6-4 | TRBD2